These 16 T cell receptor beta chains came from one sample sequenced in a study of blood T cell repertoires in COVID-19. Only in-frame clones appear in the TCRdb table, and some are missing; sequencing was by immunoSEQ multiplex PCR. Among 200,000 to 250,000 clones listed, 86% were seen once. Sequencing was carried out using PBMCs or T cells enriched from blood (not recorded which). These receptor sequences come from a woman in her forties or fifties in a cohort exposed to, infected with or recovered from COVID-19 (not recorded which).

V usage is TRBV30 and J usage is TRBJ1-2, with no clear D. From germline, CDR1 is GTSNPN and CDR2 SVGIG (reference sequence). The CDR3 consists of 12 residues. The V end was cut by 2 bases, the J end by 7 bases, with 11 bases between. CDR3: CAWSPGNIGYTF. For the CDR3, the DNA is TGTGCCTGGAGTCCCGGGAACATTGGCTACACCTTC.

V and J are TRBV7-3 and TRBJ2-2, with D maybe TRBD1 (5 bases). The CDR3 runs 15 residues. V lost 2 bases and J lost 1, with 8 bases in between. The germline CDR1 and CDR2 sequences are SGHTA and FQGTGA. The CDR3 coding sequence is TGTGCCAGCAGCTTAGGCAGGGAGAACACCGGGGAGCTGTTTTTT. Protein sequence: CASSLGRENTGELFF. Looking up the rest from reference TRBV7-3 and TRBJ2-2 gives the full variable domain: GAGVSQTPSNKVTEKGKYVELRCDPISGHTALYWYRQSLGQGPEFLIYFQGTGAADDSGLPNDRFFAVRPEGSVSTLKIQRTERGDSAVYLCASSLGRENTGELFFGEGSRLTVL.

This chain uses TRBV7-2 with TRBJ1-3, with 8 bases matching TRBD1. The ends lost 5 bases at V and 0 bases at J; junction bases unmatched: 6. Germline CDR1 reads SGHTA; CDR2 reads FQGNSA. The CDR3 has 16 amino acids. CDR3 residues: CASSPRTGNSGNTIYF. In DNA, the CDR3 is TGTGCCAGCAGCCCGCGGACAGGGAACTCTGGAAACACCATATATTTT.

The CDR3 sequence: CASSRDRGSLSGANVLTF. For the CDR3, the DNA is TGTGCCAGCAGCCGAGACAGGGGAAGCCTCTCTGGGGCCAACGTCCTGACTTTC. The V call is TRBV5-8, the J call TRBJ2-6; TRBD1 agrees at 8 bases. CDR1 is SGHTS, CDR2 YDEGEE, per germline. The CDR3 loop spans 18 amino acids. Trimming removed 4 bases from V and 0 bases from J; junction bases left unmatched: 9.

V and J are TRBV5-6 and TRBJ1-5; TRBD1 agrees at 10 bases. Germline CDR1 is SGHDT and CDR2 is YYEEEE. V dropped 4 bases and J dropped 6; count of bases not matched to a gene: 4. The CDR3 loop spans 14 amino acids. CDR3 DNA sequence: TGTGCCAGCAGCCCGACAGGGGGCAGTCAGCCCCAGCATTTT. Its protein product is CASSPTGGSQPQHF.

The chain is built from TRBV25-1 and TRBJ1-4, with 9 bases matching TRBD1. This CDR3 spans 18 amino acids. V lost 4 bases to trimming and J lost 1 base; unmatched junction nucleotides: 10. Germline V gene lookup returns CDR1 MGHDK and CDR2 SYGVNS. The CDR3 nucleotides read TGTGCCAGCAGTGGGCACAGGGGGCGCGTAGTAACTAATGAAAAACTGTTTTTT. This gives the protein CASSGHRGRVVTNEKLFF.

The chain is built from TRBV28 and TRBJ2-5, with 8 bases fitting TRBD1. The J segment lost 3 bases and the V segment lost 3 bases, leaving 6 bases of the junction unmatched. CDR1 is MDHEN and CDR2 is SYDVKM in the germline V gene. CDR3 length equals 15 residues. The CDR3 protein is CASSLQGAGEETQYF. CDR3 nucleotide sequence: TGTGCCAGCAGTTTGCAGGGGGCAGGGGAAGAGACCCAGTACTTC.

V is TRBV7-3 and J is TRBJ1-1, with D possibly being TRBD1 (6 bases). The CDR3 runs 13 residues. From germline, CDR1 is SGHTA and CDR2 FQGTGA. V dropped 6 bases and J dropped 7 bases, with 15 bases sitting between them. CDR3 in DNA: TGTGCCAGCAGTCAACAGGGATGGAGTGAAGCTTTCTTT. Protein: CASSQQGWSEAFF. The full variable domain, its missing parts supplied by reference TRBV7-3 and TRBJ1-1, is GAGVSQTPSNKVTEKGKYVELRCDPISGHTALYWYRQSLGQGPEFLIYFQGTGAADDSGLPNDRFFAVRPEGSVSTLKIQRTERGDSAVYLCASSQQGWSEAFFGQGTRLTVV.

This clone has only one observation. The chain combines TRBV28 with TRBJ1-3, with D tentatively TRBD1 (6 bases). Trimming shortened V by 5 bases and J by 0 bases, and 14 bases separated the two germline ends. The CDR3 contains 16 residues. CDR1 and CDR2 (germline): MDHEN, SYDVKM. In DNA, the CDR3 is TGTGCCAGCAGTCCAGTGGACAGAAGCTCTGGAAACACCATATATTTT. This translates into CASSPVDRSSGNTIYF.

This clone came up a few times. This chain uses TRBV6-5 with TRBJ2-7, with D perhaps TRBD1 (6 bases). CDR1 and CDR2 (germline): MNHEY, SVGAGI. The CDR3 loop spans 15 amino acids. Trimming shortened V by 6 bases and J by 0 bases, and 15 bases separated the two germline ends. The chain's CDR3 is CASRTNRALSYEQYF. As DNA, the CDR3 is TGTGCCAGCAGGACAAACAGGGCCCTCTCCTACGAGCAGTACTTC.

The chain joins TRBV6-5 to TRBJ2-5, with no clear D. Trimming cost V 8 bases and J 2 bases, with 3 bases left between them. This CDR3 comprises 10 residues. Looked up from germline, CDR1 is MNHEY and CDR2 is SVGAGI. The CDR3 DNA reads TGTGCCAGCTTACAAGAGACCCAGTACTTC. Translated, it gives CASLQETQYF.

The CDR3 region has the DNA TGTGCCAGCAGCTTTGGGACAGGGGATCAGCCCCAGCATTTT. Translation: CASSFGTGDQPQHF. The V and J genes are TRBV7-9 and TRBJ1-5; 10 bases are shared with TRBD1. From germline, CDR1 is SEHNR and CDR2 FQNEAQ (reference sequence). This CDR3 contains 14 residues. After removal of 3 bases from V and 5 bases from J, the junction contained 1 base not matched to a gene.

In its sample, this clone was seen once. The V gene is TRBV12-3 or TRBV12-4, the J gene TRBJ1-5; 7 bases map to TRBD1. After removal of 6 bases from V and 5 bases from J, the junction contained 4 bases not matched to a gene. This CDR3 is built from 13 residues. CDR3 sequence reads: CASRQGEDQPQHF. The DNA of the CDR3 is TGTGCCAGCAGGCAGGGGGAGGATCAGCCCCAGCATTTT.

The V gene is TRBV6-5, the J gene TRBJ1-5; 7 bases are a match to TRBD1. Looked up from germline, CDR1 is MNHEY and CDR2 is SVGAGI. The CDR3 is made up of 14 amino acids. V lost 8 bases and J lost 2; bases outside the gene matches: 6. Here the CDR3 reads CASATGSGNQPQHF. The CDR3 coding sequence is TGTGCCAGCGCGACAGGGTCTGGCAATCAGCCCCAGCATTTT.

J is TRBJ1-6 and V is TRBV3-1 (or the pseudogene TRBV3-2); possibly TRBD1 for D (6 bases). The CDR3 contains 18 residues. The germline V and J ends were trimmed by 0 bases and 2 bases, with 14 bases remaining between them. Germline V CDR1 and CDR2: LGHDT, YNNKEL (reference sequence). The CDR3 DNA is TGTGCCAGCAGCCAAGACGGGCGGGGGCAGACCTATAATTCACCCCTCCACTTT. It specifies CASSQDGRGQTYNSPLHF.

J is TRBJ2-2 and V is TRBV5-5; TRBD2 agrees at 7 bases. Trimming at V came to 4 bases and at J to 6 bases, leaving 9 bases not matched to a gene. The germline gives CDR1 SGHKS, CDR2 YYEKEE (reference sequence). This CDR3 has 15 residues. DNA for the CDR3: TGTGCCAGCAGCCGCATAGCGGGTCGGGCCGGGGAGCTGTTTTTT. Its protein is CASSRIAGRAGELFF.